This record concerns one TCR beta chain sequence. As yet, its antigen is unknown. Germline V gives CDR1 SGHRS, CDR2 YFSETQ. This CDR3 contains 18 residues. The ends lost 2 bases at V and 3 bases at J; junction bases unmatched: 13. Libraries for TCRalpha and TCRbeta carried sample barcodes and unique molecular identifiers via 5'RACE. One entry per CDR3 protein results from TCRdb running MiXCR on the 5' RACE reads. The sample yields more than 400,000 distinct CDR3 sequences, around a sixth seen once. This sample was included in a study of T-cell memory formation after mild COVID-19. General study findings and limits: Confirmation was lacking for SARS-CoV-2 specificity of second-wave clones that peaked on day 37. Most CD4+ clones that shrank were in CM and EM, while CD8+ ones turned up in EMRA. That cross-reactive memory joined was suggested by some responding clones appearing in pre-infection memory.

The chain links TRBV5-1 to TRBJ2-7, with 11 positions matching TRBD2. Sequenced input: PBMCs or a T cell subset sorted from them (not recorded which). The receptor's source is an adult woman who had mild COVID-19 (a few samples of this study predate the infection). Cell type and time point are not known. Written as DNA, the CDR3 is TGCGCCAGCAGCTTAGGGACTAGCGGAGACCAAGCGATCTACGAGCAGTACTTC. This codes for CASSLGTSGDQAIYEQYF.